This T cell receptor (beta chain) was observed in a study of CXCR3-negative and CXCR3-positive naive CD8 T cells. Study background: Libraries each contributed about 1.5 +/- 0.3 million TRB reads, for roughly 140 million in total. Study observations and caveats: Similar levels of surface CD5 were seen between naive subsets; TCR strength was inferred from TRB CDR3 properties. Whereas both naive subsets had comparably high diversity, memory CD8+ cells had much lower diversity.

To note about this clonotype: Antigen unknown.

UMI labels and 5' RACE were used to prepare the TRB cDNA libraries. With the 5' RACE reads reprocessed, TCRdb shows one record per CDR3 protein and no DNA. The sample features roughly 100,000 distinct CDR3 sequences, with 1.1% in its top ten. Sequencing input: naive CXCR3- CD8+ T cells from blood. The subset denotes: CD45RO-CCR7+CD27+CD95- naive CD8+ T cells lacking CXCR3 (TNR3-). The sequence was obtained from a human donor in good health. Some clones in this sample may be carry-over from other donors' samples.

The CDR3 spells CASSLGHNTYEQYF. The chain combines TRBV7-9 with TRBJ2-7. Germline CDR1 reads SEHNR; CDR2 reads FQNEAQ (reference sequence). CDR3 length equals 14 residues.